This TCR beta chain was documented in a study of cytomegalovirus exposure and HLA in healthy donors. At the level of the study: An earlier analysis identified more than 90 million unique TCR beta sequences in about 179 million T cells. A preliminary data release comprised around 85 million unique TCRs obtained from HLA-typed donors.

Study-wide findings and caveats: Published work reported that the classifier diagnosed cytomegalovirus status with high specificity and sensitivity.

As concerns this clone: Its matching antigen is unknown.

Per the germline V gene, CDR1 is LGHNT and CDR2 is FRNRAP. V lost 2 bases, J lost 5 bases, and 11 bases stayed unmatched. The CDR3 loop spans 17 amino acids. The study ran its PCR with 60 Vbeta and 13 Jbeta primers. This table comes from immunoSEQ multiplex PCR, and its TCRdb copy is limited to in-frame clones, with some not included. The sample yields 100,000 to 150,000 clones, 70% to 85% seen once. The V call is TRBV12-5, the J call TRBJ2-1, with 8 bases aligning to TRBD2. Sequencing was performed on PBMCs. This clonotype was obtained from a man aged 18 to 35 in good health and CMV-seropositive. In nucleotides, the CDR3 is TGTGCTAGTGGTTTGACCTACGGACTAGCAGAAGACAATGAGCAGTTCTTC. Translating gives CASGLTYGLAEDNEQFF.